Shown below are 29 T cell receptor beta chains from a single sample sequenced in a study of T cell responses to AZD1222 COVID-19 vaccine. Assay used: immunoSEQ multiplex PCR; TCRdb lists only in-frame clones, some missing. Here the sample spans 100,000 to 120,000 clones, 89% being singletons. The specimen was peripheral blood, collected on day 0 of MenACWY control vaccination. All receptors derive from an adult in good health.

The chain has TRBV3-1 (or the pseudogene TRBV3-2) and TRBJ2-3, with D tentatively TRBD2 (5 bases). CDR1 is LGHDT and CDR2 is YNNKEL in the germline V gene (reference sequence). This CDR3 has 14 amino acids. V was trimmed by 4 bases and J by 3 bases, leaving 11 bases between them. The CDR3 DNA sequence: TGTGCCAGCAGCCGAGGGATTGGGACAGATACGCAGTATTTT. This sequence encodes CASSRGIGTDTQYF.

The CDR3 nucleotides are TGTGCCAGCAGTTTAACCGGTTCACCCCTCCACTTT. It yields the protein CASSLTGSPLHF. This chain joins TRBV27 and TRBJ1-6; D is uncertain. Germline V lookup: CDR1 MNHEY, CDR2 SMNVEV (reference sequence). CDR3 length equals 12 residues. With 2 bases removed from V and 9 bases from J, the gap between germline ends came to 5 bases.

This clone was observed once. The rearrangement joins TRBV29-1 to TRBJ2-3; 11 bases align to TRBD2. CDR3 length equals 14 residues. Unmatched junction bases numbered 3, after V lost 5 bases and J lost 2 bases. Germline-derived CDR1 and CDR2 are SQVTM and ANQGSEA. The CDR3 nucleotides are TGCAGCGTTTCACTAGCGGGGGCCACAGATACGCAGTATTTT. Translation gives CSVSLAGATDTQYF.

The gene calls are TRBV28 and TRBJ2-7; 11 bases are a match to TRBD1. Germline V gene data show CDR1 as MDHEN and CDR2 as SYDVKM. J was trimmed by 0 bases and V by 6 bases; bases with no gene match: 1. The CDR3 sequence is 14 residues long. For the CDR3, the DNA is TGTGCCAGCAGGGGGACAGGGGGCTCCTACGAGCAGTACTTC. Translating gives CASRGTGGSYEQYF.

Here the CDR3 reads CAWRKGQLVKKLFF. Written as DNA, the CDR3 is TGTGCCTGGAGGAAGGGCCAGTTGGTGAAAAAACTGTTTTTT. The V and J genes are TRBV30 and TRBJ1-4, with D hard to call. The germline V gene has CDR1 GTSNPN and CDR2 SVGIG (reference sequence). The CDR3 is made up of 14 amino acids. The germline V and J ends were trimmed by 3 bases and 9 bases, with 17 bases remaining between them. The variable domain in full, completed from reference TRBV30 and TRBJ1-4, reads SQTIHQWPATLVQPVGSPLSLECTVEGTSNPNLYWYRQAAGRGLQLLFYSVGIGQISSEVPQNLSASRPQDRQFILSSKKLLLSDSGFYLCAWRKGQLVKKLFFGSGTQLSVL.

V is TRBV24-1 and J is TRBJ1-5; the D is unclear. The CDR3 runs 14 residues. V was cut by 9 bases and J by 3 bases, with 14 bases left in between. Germline V gene data show CDR1 as KGHDR and CDR2 as SFDVKD. In DNA form, the CDR3 reads TGTGCCACCTCGGATGGACGGAACAATCAGCCCCAGCATTTT. This translates into CATSDGRNNQPQHF.

V usage is TRBV7-6 and J usage is TRBJ2-3, with 13 bases identical to TRBD2. The CDR3 runs to 18 residues. V was clipped by 5 bases and J by 4 bases; unmatched bases: 12. The germline CDR1 and CDR2 sequences are SGHVS and FNYEAQ. The CDR3 is CASSPGLAGAGHPDTQYF. In DNA form, the CDR3 reads TGTGCCAGCAGCCCCGGACTAGCGGGGGCCGGGCATCCAGATACGCAGTATTTT.

V gene TRBV7-2 combines with J gene TRBJ2-7; D remains unclear. V lost 1 base, J lost 4 bases, and 14 bases lay in between. The length of the CDR3 is 15 residues. Germline CDR1 and CDR2: SGHTA and FQGNSA. CDR3 coding DNA: TGTGCCAGCAGCTTAGAAGATGTAGGTGGTTACGAGCAGTACTTC. Translated, it gives CASSLEDVGGYEQYF.

V and J are TRBV30 and TRBJ2-4, with D uncertain. The CDR3 consists of 12 residues. In germline, CDR1 is GTSNPN, CDR2 SVGIG (reference sequence). The V and J ends lost 2 bases and 15 bases respectively, with 17 bases between them. The CDR3 DNA is TGTGCCTGGAGTCCGGTGGACCGTAGTAGGTACTTC. Its translation: CAWSPVDRSRYF.

The chain links TRBV24-1 to TRBJ1-1; 7 positions agree with TRBD1. This CDR3 contains 13 residues. Trimming cost V 4 bases and J 11 bases; bases outside gene matches: 9. Germline-derived CDR1 and CDR2 are KGHDR and SFDVKD. The CDR3 DNA reads as TGTGCCACCAGTGACCCGATTACAGGGGAGGCTTTCTTT. Amino acids: CATSDPITGEAFF.

This clone was seen a single time. The chain links TRBV28 to TRBJ1-4, with D unresolved. The CDR3 is 15 residues long. Per the germline V gene, CDR1 is MDHEN and CDR2 is SYDVKM. V dropped 3 bases and J dropped 1 base, with 9 bases sitting between them. The CDR3 DNA follows: TGTGCCAGCAGTTTGGCGGGAGTAACTAATGAAAAACTGTTTTTT. It encodes CASSLAGVTNEKLFF.

The genes are TRBV6-5 and TRBJ1-3; D possibly corresponds to TRBD1 (5 bases). The ends were cut back, 5 bases at V and 5 bases at J, with 13 bases in the middle. Germline-derived CDR1 and CDR2 are MNHEY and SVGAGI. The CDR3 is 14 residues long. For the CDR3, the DNA is TGTGCCAGCAGTCAACTCCCGGACAGAAACACCATATATTTT. Translation gives CASSQLPDRNTIYF.

The gene calls are TRBV3-1 (or the pseudogene TRBV3-2) and TRBJ1-2, with D maybe TRBD1 (5 bases). The V end was cut by 1 base, the J end by 0 bases, with 9 bases between. CDR1 and CDR2 from the germline V gene are LGHDT and YNNKEL (reference sequence). The CDR3 extends over 15 amino acids. The DNA for the CDR3 is TGTGCCAGCAGCCAAGGCGTGGGGGCTAACTATGGCTACACCTTC. Amino acids: CASSQGVGANYGYTF.

A single count supports this clone. The chain is built from TRBV12-3 or TRBV12-4 and TRBJ1-1, with D uncertain. V dropped 3 bases and J dropped 2 bases, with 7 bases sitting between them. This CDR3 contains 13 residues. The CDR3, as DNA: TGTGCCAGCAGTTTCACGGGAAACACTGAAGCTTTCTTT. It codes for CASSFTGNTEAFF.

The genes are TRBV4-1 and TRBJ2-2; D remains unclear. The CDR3 is 13 amino acids. The V and J ends lost 3 bases and 7 bases respectively, with 9 bases between them. The germline V gene has CDR1 MGHRA and CDR2 YSYEKL. CDR3 DNA: TGCGCCAGCAGCCAGCCATCTATCGGGGAGCTGTTTTTT. Translation: CASSQPSIGELFF.

This chain joins TRBV14 and TRBJ1-2; D is undetermined. Germline assignment: CDR1 SGHDN and CDR2 FVKESK. CDR3 length equals 12 residues. V lost 4 bases to trimming and J lost 7 bases, with 10 bases between them. CDR3 sequence: CASSPGGFGYTF. The CDR3 DNA follows: TGTGCCAGCAGCCCAGGAGGGTTTGGCTACACCTTC.

V usage is TRBV27 and J usage is TRBJ1-1; TRBD1 might be the D (6 bases). The CDR3 runs 14 residues. CDR1 and CDR2 from the germline V gene are MNHEY and SMNVEV (reference sequence). Trimming took off 3 bases at V and 6 bases at J, with 14 bases between the two ends. CDR3 sequence reads: CASSFRGGSSEAFF. CDR3 DNA: TGTGCCAGCAGTTTTAGAGGGGGAAGCTCTGAAGCTTTCTTT.

This clone is a singleton in its sample. The chain combines TRBV11-1 with TRBJ1-2; D is unclear. V was cut by 5 bases and J by 2 bases, with 12 bases left in between. Germline CDR1 SGHAT, CDR2 FQDESV (reference sequence). This CDR3 has 14 amino acids. The CDR3 protein is CASSQAARNYGYTF. CDR3 nucleotides: TGTGCCAGCAGCCAGGCAGCTCGGAACTATGGCTACACCTTC.

V and J are TRBV7-2 and TRBJ1-2; TRBD1 matches at 7 bases. V was clipped by 5 bases and J by 4 bases; unmatched bases: 10. CDR3 length: 15 residues. Germline CDR1 is SGHTA and CDR2 is FQGNSA. The CDR3 bases are TGTGCCAGCAGCCCACAAAGGGACAGCCTCTATGGCTACACCTTC. Its protein product is CASSPQRDSLYGYTF.

The chain combines TRBV11-2 with TRBJ1-6; D is unresolved. V gave up 0 bases and J gave up 8 bases, with 2 bases separating them. CDR1 and CDR2 (germline): SGHAT, FQNNGV. This CDR3 is 12 amino acids long. The CDR3 DNA reads TGTGCCAGCAGCTTAGACGATTCACCCCTCCACTTT. Amino acids: CASSLDDSPLHF.

The gene calls are TRBV7-8 and TRBJ1-3; tentatively, D is TRBD1 (5 bases). Trimming took off 5 bases at V and 0 bases at J, with 17 bases between the two ends. Germline CDR1 and CDR2: SGHVS and FQNEAQ. The length of the CDR3 is 17 residues. DNA for the CDR3: TGTGCCAGCAGCCCCGGGGCAGGACCCAACTCTGGAAACACCATATATTTT. Its protein product is CASSPGAGPNSGNTIYF.

In this sample, this clone turned up once. The gene calls are TRBV5-6 and TRBJ1-2; 9 nucleotides match TRBD1. This CDR3 is built from 15 residues. The germline V gene encodes CDR1 SGHDT and CDR2 YYEEEE. J gave up 8 bases and V 0 bases, and 8 bases lay outside the gene matches. CDR3 sequence: CASSLGTGAGSGYTF. The CDR3 bases are TGTGCCAGCAGCTTGGGGACAGGGGCAGGTTCCGGCTACACCTTC.

The chain links TRBV6-5 to TRBJ1-4; TRBD1 is a possible D gene (6 bases). The V and J ends lost 6 bases and 3 bases respectively, with 11 bases between them. CDR3 length: 14 amino acids. From germline, CDR1 is MNHEY and CDR2 SVGAGI. The CDR3 is CASSYRVANEKLFF. The CDR3 DNA sequence: TGTGCCAGCAGCTACAGGGTGGCTAATGAAAAACTGTTTTTT.

This clone has more than one count but fewer than ten. This chain joins TRBV6-5 and TRBJ2-7; weak D call: TRBD2 (6 bases). The CDR3 length is 13 residues. Trimming removed 8 bases at V and 1 base at J, with 12 bases between. Per the germline V gene, CDR1 is MNHEY and CDR2 is SVGAGI. The CDR3 region has the DNA TGTGCCAGCGAGGAGGGGCCTTCCTACGAGCAGTACTTC. It encodes CASEEGPSYEQYF.

This chain uses TRBV7-2 with TRBJ2-5; D uncertain. CDR1 is SGHTA and CDR2 is FQGNSA in the germline V gene. The V end lost 4 bases, the J end lost 5 bases, and 14 bases lay between the germline ends. CDR3 length equals 14 residues. The CDR3 spells CASSSAARPETQYF. The DNA of the CDR3 is TGTGCCAGCAGCTCCGCCGCCAGGCCTGAGACCCAGTACTTC.

The V call is TRBV7-6, the J call TRBJ1-3, with D uncertain. V was cut by 3 bases and J by 0 bases, with 12 bases left in between. This CDR3 spans 16 amino acids. Germline CDR1 and CDR2: SGHVS and FNYEAQ. The CDR3 sequence is CASSFRTTISGNTIYF. The DNA of the CDR3 is TGTGCCAGCAGCTTCCGGACGACCATCTCTGGAAACACCATATATTTT. Based on the CDR3 plus reference TRBV7-6 and TRBJ1-3, the full variable domain is GAGVSQSPRYKVTKRGQDVALRCDPISGHVSLYWYRQALGQGPEFLTYFNYEAQQDKSGLPNDRFSAERPEGSISTLTIQRTEQRDSAMYRCASSFRTTISGNTIYFGEGSWLTVV.

The rearrangement joins TRBV19 to TRBJ2-1; D assignment may be TRBD1 or TRBD2 (5 bases each). V shed 2 bases and J shed 9 bases, with 20 bases lying between them. Germline lookup yields CDR1 LNHDA and CDR2 SQIVND (reference sequence). The CDR3 loop spans 16 amino acids. The chain's CDR3 is CASSISPAPGTAEQFF. The CDR3 DNA reads TGTGCCAGTAGTATAAGCCCCGCGCCCGGGACGGCTGAGCAGTTCTTC. Full variable domain (outside the CDR3, taken from reference TRBV19 and TRBJ2-1): DGGITQSPKYLFRKEGQNVTLSCEQNLNHDAMYWYRQDPGQGLRLIYYSQIVNDFQKGDIAEGYSVSREKKESFPLTVTSAQKNPTAFYLCASSISPAPGTAEQFFGPGTRLTVL.

CDR3 protein: CAGSGTGAEKLFF. CDR3 bases: TGTGCCGGCTCAGGGACAGGGGCCGAAAAACTGTTTTTT. The V gene is TRBV6-5, the J gene TRBJ1-4; 10 positions match TRBD1. Per the germline V gene, CDR1 is MNHEY and CDR2 is SVGAGI. The CDR3 sequence is 13 residues long. After removal of 11 bases from V and 8 bases from J, the junction contained 8 bases not matched to a gene.

V gene TRBV21-1 combines with J gene TRBJ1-2; the D call TRBD1 from the table was never checked on the DNA. TRBV21-1 is annotated as a pseudogene. This CDR3 is built from 15 residues. The CDR3 protein is CASSRVRGGGYGYTF. The CDR3 DNA follows: TGTGCCAGCAGCCGCGTGCGAGGGGGTGGGTATGGCTACACCTTC.